This entry lists 30 T cell receptor beta chains sequenced from one sample in a study of blood T cell repertoires in COVID-19. Method: immunoSEQ multiplex PCR; TCRdb's copy keeps in-frame clones and lacks some. The sample has some 96,000 clones, 86% seen once. Sequenced sample: peripheral blood. The origin of the receptors is a man aged 45-65 years with acute or convalescent COVID-19.

V usage is TRBV15 and J usage is TRBJ1-1, with D possibly TRBD1 on 6 matching bases. Per germline, CDR1 LNHNV and CDR2 YYDKDF (reference sequence). The CDR3 contains 13 residues. Trimming cost V 6 bases and J 0 bases, with 8 bases left between them. The CDR3 DNA follows: TGTGCCACCAGTGAGGGGGTGAACACTGAAGCTTTCTTT. Translating gives CATSEGVNTEAFF.

The chain combines TRBV25-1 with TRBJ2-7; TRBD2 aligns across 12 bases. Germline values: CDR1 MGHDK, CDR2 SYGVNS. The CDR3 runs to 16 residues. The junction had 6 bases not matched to a gene; V was cut back by 1 base and J by 5 bases. CDR3 in amino acids: CASSEFRTSGTHEQYF. CDR3 in DNA: TGTGCCAGCAGTGAATTCAGGACTAGCGGGACCCACGAGCAGTACTTC.

This rearrangement joins TRBV10-3 to TRBJ2-7, with D perhaps TRBD1 (6 bases). The V gene lost 6 bases and the J gene lost 4 bases, with 7 bases spanning the gap. The CDR3 covers 11 residues. CDR1 and CDR2 (germline): ENHRY, SYGVKD. The CDR3 loop reads CAIRDSYEQYF. Written as DNA, the CDR3 is TGTGCCATCAGGGACAGTTACGAGCAGTACTTC.

The chain has TRBV28 and TRBJ2-7; 8 nucleotides align to TRBD1. The CDR3 consists of 16 residues. CDR1 is MDHEN, CDR2 SYDVKM, per germline. V trimming: 4 bases; J trimming: 1 base; junction bases outside the gene matches: 9. CDR3 sequence (DNA): TGTGCCAGCAGTTCCGATCGGACAGGGAGATCCTACGAGCAGTACTTC. Translated: CASSSDRTGRSYEQYF.

This sequence joins TRBV6-1 and TRBJ1-4, with D unresolved. CDR1 and CDR2 (germline): MNHNS, SASEGT. The CDR3 length is 16 residues. Trimming took 2 bases from V and 0 from J, leaving 10 bases between them. The CDR3 loop is CASSESGRPTNEKLFF. CDR3 coding DNA: TGTGCCAGCAGTGAAAGCGGTAGGCCAACTAATGAAAAACTGTTTTTT.

This clone has just one count. V is TRBV29-1 and J is TRBJ2-2; D uncertain. V lost 7 bases and J lost 5, with 14 bases in between. Germline V lookup: CDR1 SQVTM, CDR2 ANQGSEA. CDR3 length: 13 amino acids. The CDR3 reads CSAPSDGTGELFF. The CDR3 DNA reads TGCAGCGCCCCGAGCGATGGGACCGGGGAGCTGTTTTTT.

The gene calls are TRBV27 and TRBJ2-7; D is possibly TRBD1 (6 bases). From germline, CDR1 is MNHEY and CDR2 SMNVEV (reference sequence). Trimming left V 6 bases short and J 0 bases short, with 15 bases between. CDR3 size: 15 residues. The CDR3 region has the DNA TGTGCCAGCAGCCTAGGGGGAGATGTCTCCTACGAGCAGTACTTC. It translates to CASSLGGDVSYEQYF.

The genes are TRBV7-2 and TRBJ2-1; maybe TRBD2 (5 bases). CDR3 length: 16 amino acids. V was shortened by 1 base and J by 0 bases, with 10 bases between the two germline ends. Germline V gene lookup returns CDR1 SGHTA and CDR2 FQGNSA. This CDR3 reads CASSLGGSRSYNEQFF. The CDR3 nucleotides read TGTGCCAGCAGCTTAGGCGGGTCCCGCTCCTACAATGAGCAGTTCTTC.

This chain links TRBV5-5 with TRBJ2-3, with no clear D. The CDR3 totals 14 residues. Germline loops: CDR1 SGHKS, CDR2 YYEKEE (reference sequence). Trimming took off 0 bases at V and 4 bases at J, with 9 bases between the two ends. The CDR3 nucleotides read TGTGCCAGCAGCTTGGTAGCTAGAGCAGATACGCAGTATTTT. Translation: CASSLVARADTQYF.

V is TRBV11-2 and J is TRBJ1-5; D is ambiguous. V lost 1 base to trimming and J lost 1 base, with 8 bases between them. Germline CDR1 reads SGHAT; CDR2 reads FQNNGV. The CDR3 is made up of 15 amino acids. The CDR3 loop reads CASSLAGKSNQPQHF. CDR3 DNA sequence: TGTGCCAGCAGCTTAGCGGGGAAGAGCAATCAGCCCCAGCATTTT.

The J gene is TRBJ2-7, the V gene TRBV2; 16 positions match TRBD2. This CDR3 is built from 19 residues. J gave up 7 bases and V 3 bases, and 15 bases lay outside the gene matches. CDR1 is SNHLY and CDR2 is FYNNEI in the germline V gene. The CDR3 loop is CASSDTTGTSGRATGEQYF. The CDR3 DNA follows: TGTGCCAGCAGTGACACCACCGGGACTAGCGGGAGGGCGACGGGGGAGCAGTACTTC.

This clone was found a few times. This chain connects TRBV6-5 to TRBJ2-7, with TRBD1 matching over 8 bases. The V segment lost 7 bases and the J segment 1 base; nucleotides outside the gene matches: 9. The CDR3 sequence is 15 residues long. CDR1 and CDR2 (germline): MNHEY, SVGAGI. In DNA, the CDR3 is TGTGCCAGCAAGAGTTACAACAGGGGGTCCTACGAGCAGTACTTC. Its translation: CASKSYNRGSYEQYF.

The rearrangement joins TRBV6-5 to TRBJ1-5; D ambiguous. Germline lookup yields CDR1 MNHEY and CDR2 SVGAGI. V was trimmed by 10 bases and J by 0 bases, leaving 13 bases between them. The CDR3 is 14 amino acids. The CDR3 sequence: CATRTLDSNQPQHF. The CDR3 bases are TGTGCCACCCGGACTTTAGATAGCAATCAGCCCCAGCATTTT.

The chain couples TRBV5-8 to TRBJ2-1; TRBD2 might be the D (5 bases). The CDR3 runs 14 residues. Germline V gives CDR1 SGHTS, CDR2 YDEGEE. Trimming took off 4 bases at V and 8 bases at J, with 16 bases between the two ends. The CDR3 is CASSLRTFNYEQFF. The CDR3 nucleotides are TGTGCCAGCAGCCTAAGGACTTTCAACTATGAGCAGTTCTTC.

V is TRBV10-3 and J is TRBJ2-5; TRBD2 matches at 8 bases. Germline trimming cut 0 bases from V and 3 bases from J; bases unmatched to any gene: 9. CDR3 length: 17 amino acids. Germline V gene data show CDR1 as ENHRY and CDR2 as SYGVKD. The CDR3 coding sequence is TGTGCCATCAGTGAGTCGTTGAAGGGACTAGTTGAAGAGACCCAGTACTTC. Translation: CAISESLKGLVEETQYF.

The chain has TRBV9 and TRBJ2-7, with 7 bases matching TRBD2. The length of the CDR3 is 15 residues. The V segment lost 0 bases and the J segment 3 bases; nucleotides outside the gene matches: 6. Looked up from germline, CDR1 is SGDLS and CDR2 is YYNGEE. CDR3 sequence reads: CASSVGGGLYYEQYF. CDR3 bases: TGTGCCAGCAGCGTAGGGGGAGGGTTATACTACGAGCAGTACTTC.

The CDR3 DNA reads as TGCACCAGCAGGTCTCGGACTACCGCGGATTCACCCCTCCACTTT. Amino acids: CTSRSRTTADSPLHF. V usage is TRBV1 and J usage is TRBJ1-6. TRBV1 is tagged as a pseudogene. The CDR3 is 15 amino acids.

The V and J genes are TRBV19 and TRBJ1-1, with a weak D call TRBD1 (6 bases). Germline V CDR1 and CDR2: LNHDA, SQIVND (reference sequence). Trimming pared 5 bases from V and 1 base from J, leaving 14 bases between. This CDR3 is built from 15 residues. The CDR3 DNA sequence: TGTGCCAGTAGTGCCCAGGGAGGGGGGAACACTGAAGCTTTCTTT. Encoded protein: CASSAQGGGNTEAFF.

The chain couples TRBV3-1 (or the pseudogene TRBV3-2) to TRBJ1-3; 9 bases map to TRBD1. Germline CDR1 reads LGHDT; CDR2 reads YNNKEL (reference sequence). This CDR3 contains 15 residues. Trimming cost V 3 bases and J 2 bases; bases outside gene matches: 2. CDR3 residues: CASSHRTGAGNTIYF. DNA for the CDR3: TGTGCCAGCAGCCATCGGACAGGGGCTGGAAACACCATATATTTT.

The J gene is TRBJ2-2, the V gene TRBV12-3 or TRBV12-4; TRBD1 is a possible D gene (5 bases). This CDR3 is 12 amino acids long. Trimming pared 5 bases from V and 10 bases from J, leaving 11 bases between. Here the CDR3 reads CASSQTDEELFF. The CDR3 DNA sequence: TGTGCCAGCAGTCAGACAGATGAGGAGCTGTTTTTT.

This CDR3 is CTSSQDPFWTSGRSYEQYF. The CDR3 region has the DNA TGCACCAGCAGCCAAGATCCTTTTTGGACTAGCGGGAGAAGCTACGAGCAGTACTTC. The genes are TRBV1 and TRBJ2-7; TRBD2, the table's D call, lacks a check against the DNA. TRBV1 is assigned pseudogene status. This CDR3 spans 19 amino acids.

A single count supports this clone. CDR3 coding DNA: TGTGCCAGCAGCCAGCCGGGACTAGCGGGAGGAAGAGAGACCCAGTACTTC. Its protein product is CASSQPGLAGGRETQYF. The V call is TRBV13, the J call TRBJ2-5, with TRBD2 matching over 15 bases. The junction had 8 bases not matched to a gene; V was cut back by 5 bases and J by 4 bases. The CDR3 is made up of 17 amino acids. Germline CDR1 and CDR2: PRHDT and FYEKMQ (reference sequence). Variable domain in full (rest from reference TRBV13 and TRBJ2-5): AAGVIQSPRHLIKEKRETATLKCYPIPRHDTVYWYQQGPGQDPQFLISFYEKMQSDKGSIPDRFSAQQFSDYHSELNMSSLELGDSALYFCASSQPGLAGGRETQYFGPGTRLLVL.

This rearrangement joins TRBV19 to TRBJ1-5; 7 bases align to TRBD1. Trimming at V came to 5 bases and at J to 4 bases, leaving 8 bases not matched to a gene. The germline CDR1 and CDR2 sequences are LNHDA and SQIVND (reference sequence). The CDR3 contains 15 residues. This chain's CDR3 is CASSVQKGANQPQHF. DNA for the CDR3: TGTGCCAGTAGTGTACAAAAGGGGGCAAATCAGCCCCAGCATTTT. Full variable domain (outside the CDR3, taken from reference TRBV19 and TRBJ1-5): DGGITQSPKYLFRKEGQNVTLSCEQNLNHDAMYWYRQDPGQGLRLIYYSQIVNDFQKGDIAEGYSVSREKKESFPLTVTSAQKNPTAFYLCASSVQKGANQPQHFGDGTRLSIL.

This clone showed up just a few times. The chain is built from TRBV3-1 (or the pseudogene TRBV3-2) and TRBJ2-1; 9 bases align to TRBD2. V dropped 4 bases and J dropped 7; count of bases not matched to a gene: 11. Looked up from germline, CDR1 is LGHDT and CDR2 is YNNKEL (reference sequence). The CDR3 spans 16 residues. DNA for the CDR3: TGTGCCAGCAGCCGCGCAATAGCGGGAGCTTTGAATGAGCAGTTCTTC. Translated: CASSRAIAGALNEQFF.

The chain carries TRBV7-9 and TRBJ1-2; TRBD1 matches 10 bases. Looked up from germline, CDR1 is SEHNR and CDR2 is FQNEAQ (reference sequence). This CDR3 spans 14 amino acids. V was clipped by 5 bases and J by 5 bases; unmatched bases: 5. The CDR3 protein is CASSRQGAGYGYTF. CDR3 DNA: TGTGCCAGCAGCCGACAGGGGGCCGGATATGGCTACACCTTC.

The chain recombines TRBV29-1 with TRBJ2-7; weak D call: TRBD1 (5 bases). Germline V gene data show CDR1 as SQVTM and CDR2 as ANQGSEA. The V gene lost 1 base and the J gene lost 0 bases, with 13 bases spanning the gap. CDR3 length equals 15 residues. Here the CDR3 reads CSVEGKGDRSYEQYF. The DNA of the CDR3 is TGCAGCGTTGAAGGGAAAGGGGATCGCTCCTACGAGCAGTACTTC.

This clone was observed a single time. The chain uses TRBV30 and TRBJ1-5, with a possible D match to TRBD1 (6 bases). The CDR3 covers 13 residues. CDR1 GTSNPN and CDR2 SVGIG come from the germline V gene (reference sequence). Trimming shortened V by 3 bases and J by 4 bases, and 10 bases separated the two germline ends. This CDR3 is CAWRQGPNQPQHF. CDR3 nucleotide sequence: TGTGCCTGGAGACAGGGACCGAATCAGCCCCAGCATTTT.

The chain employs TRBV14 and TRBJ2-7, with D perhaps matching TRBD2 (7 bases). CDR3 length: 15 residues. The V end lost 0 bases, the J end lost 4 bases, and 13 bases lay between the germline ends. Germline V lookup: CDR1 SGHDN, CDR2 FVKESK. CDR3 residues: CASSQDLQGGYEQYF. The CDR3 coding sequence is TGTGCCAGCAGCCAAGATCTACAGGGAGGGTACGAGCAGTACTTC.

V usage is TRBV6-6 and J usage is TRBJ1-2; TRBD1 matches 7 bases. V lost 0 bases to trimming and J lost 3 bases; unmatched junction nucleotides: 7. Germline values: CDR1 MNHNY, CDR2 SVGAGI (reference sequence). This CDR3 contains 16 residues. In nucleotides, the CDR3 is TGTGCCAGCAGTTACTCGGGAAGGGGGCTTGACTATGGCTACACCTTC. It codes for CASSYSGRGLDYGYTF.

The V call is TRBV4-1, the J call TRBJ2-1, with 14 bases lining up with TRBD2. The CDR3 loop spans 17 amino acids. Germline CDR1 is MGHRA and CDR2 is YSYEKL. The V segment lost 0 bases and the J segment 9 bases; nucleotides outside the gene matches: 7. CDR3 region: CASSQEGTSGSQIEQFF. As DNA, the CDR3 is TGCGCCAGCAGCCAAGAAGGGACTAGCGGGAGTCAGATTGAGCAGTTCTTC.